This T cell receptor beta chain was obtained from a study of T cell responses to AZD1222 COVID-19 vaccine. Study conclusions and caveats: The CD4 TCRs associated with vaccination extended across spike and predominated at 160-218 and 743-854. Clonal diversity was possibly underestimated, and white British individuals and females predominated among donors.

The protocol was immunoSEQ multiplex PCR, while the TCRdb copy is restricted to in-frame clones and leaves out a portion. Of approximately 160,000 clones listed, 85% to 95% are singletons. As for this clone: Its antigen is not identified.

V lost 6 bases and J lost 11; bases outside the gene matches: 8. Germline assignment: CDR1 LNHDA and CDR2 SQIVND (reference sequence). The CDR3 length is 13 residues. This specimen was peripheral blood, taken on day 0 of AZD1222 vaccination. This sequence joins TRBV19 and TRBJ1-1, with 11 bases fitting TRBD1. The clonotype originates from an adult in good health. Written as DNA, the CDR3 is TGTGCCAGTAGAACCGGGACAGGGGGGACGGCTTTCTTT. Encoded protein: CASRTGTGGTAFF.